The next 17 T cell receptor beta chains were all read from a single sample in a study of blood T cell repertoires in COVID-19. This table comes from immunoSEQ multiplex PCR, and its TCRdb copy is limited to in-frame clones, with some not included. The sample has about 160,000 clones; over 75% are singletons. The sequenced sample consisted of PBMCs or T cells enriched from blood (not recorded which). The receptor source for this set is a woman aged 50 to 65 who had recovered from COVID-19.

This chain uses TRBV5-8 with TRBJ1-4, with TRBD1 as a possible D gene (6 bases). The V and J ends lost 4 bases and 6 bases respectively, with 16 bases between them. The length of the CDR3 is 15 residues. Germline CDR1 and CDR2: SGHTS and YDEGEE. The CDR3 protein is CASSPVVGTYEKLFF. The CDR3 DNA reads as TGTGCCAGCAGCCCGGTGGTTGGGACATATGAAAAACTGTTTTTT. Combining the CDR3 with reference TRBV5-8 and TRBJ1-4 gives the whole variable domain EAGVTQSPTHLIKTRGQQATLRCSPISGHTSVYWYQQALGLGLQFLLWYDEGEERNRGNFPPRFSGRQFPNYSSELNVNALELEDSALYLCASSPVVGTYEKLFFGSGTQLSVL.

This rearrangement joins TRBV15 to TRBJ2-2; TRBD1 aligns across 8 bases. The ends lost 8 bases at V and 5 bases at J; junction bases unmatched: 10. The CDR3 runs to 15 residues. The germline gives CDR1 LNHNV, CDR2 YYDKDF (reference sequence). The CDR3 sequence: CATGMGDRMTGELFF. The CDR3 DNA is TGTGCCACCGGAATGGGGGACAGGATGACCGGGGAGCTGTTTTTT.

The chain recombines TRBV5-6 with TRBJ2-7; TRBD2 matches at 7 bases. The junction had 9 bases not matched to a gene; V was cut back by 1 base and J by 2 bases. Germline-derived CDR1 and CDR2 are SGHDT and YYEEEE. The CDR3 runs to 16 residues. CDR3 DNA: TGTGCCAGCAGCTTGATGGTAGCGGGTGAACCCTACGAGCAGTACTTC. It is translated as CASSLMVAGEPYEQYF.

The V call is TRBV2, the J call TRBJ1-3, with D hard to call. The CDR3 covers 11 residues. Between the trimmed V and J ends, which lost 7 bases and 4 bases, there was a span of 5 bases. CDR1 is SNHLY, CDR2 FYNNEI, per germline. CDR3 sequence (DNA): TGTGCCAGCACCGTCGGAAACACCATATATTTT. Its translation is CASTVGNTIYF.

V usage is TRBV28 and J usage is TRBJ2-1; 12 nucleotides match TRBD2. The germline V gene encodes CDR1 MDHEN and CDR2 SYDVKM. CDR3 length: 16 amino acids. J lost 6 bases, V lost 5 bases, and 8 bases had no gene match. The CDR3 region is CASSQRLAGALNEQFF. As DNA, the CDR3 is TGTGCCAGCAGTCAGCGACTAGCGGGAGCTCTCAATGAGCAGTTCTTC.

This clone was observed a few times. This rearrangement joins TRBV27 to TRBJ2-2, with TRBD1 identical over 7 bases. The CDR3 is made up of 13 amino acids. Germline lookup yields CDR1 MNHEY and CDR2 SMNVEV (reference sequence). V was clipped by 6 bases and J by 6 bases; unmatched bases: 4. The chain's CDR3 is CASRQGFAGELFF. The CDR3, as DNA: TGTGCCAGCAGACAGGGGTTCGCCGGGGAGCTGTTTTTT.

The DNA for the CDR3 is TGTGCCAGCAGTTCCTCGGGACACCTAAGCTACGAGCAGTACTTC. Its protein product is CASSSSGHLSYEQYF. The V gene is TRBV27, the J gene TRBJ2-7; possible D gene TRBD1, 6 bases. This CDR3 has 15 amino acids. Germline values: CDR1 MNHEY, CDR2 SMNVEV (reference sequence). V was clipped by 4 bases and J by 3 bases, with 16 bases between them.

This chain links TRBV9 with TRBJ2-1, with TRBD2 identical over 10 bases. The J segment lost 6 bases and the V segment lost 0 bases, leaving 3 bases of the junction unmatched. From germline, CDR1 is SGDLS and CDR2 YYNGEE. The CDR3 is made up of 15 amino acids. CDR3 amino acids: CASSVVAGGSNEQFF. In DNA form, the CDR3 reads TGTGCCAGCAGCGTAGTAGCGGGAGGAAGCAATGAGCAGTTCTTC.

V and J are TRBV7-9 and TRBJ1-1; D is uncertain. V was pared by 1 base and J by 1 base, with 4 bases between. The CDR3 loop spans 13 amino acids. In germline, CDR1 is SEHNR, CDR2 FQNEAQ (reference sequence). DNA for the CDR3: TGTGCCAGCAGCTTAGAACAGAACACTGAAGCTTTCTTT. As protein: CASSLEQNTEAFF.

The rearrangement joins TRBV29-1 to TRBJ2-7; TRBD2 agrees at 9 bases. Trimming at V came to 4 bases and at J to 0 bases, leaving 7 bases not matched to a gene. The germline CDR1 and CDR2 sequences are SQVTM and ANQGSEA. This CDR3 region has 15 residues. This chain's CDR3 is CSVVELAGFSYEQYF. As DNA, the CDR3 is TGCAGCGTTGTTGAGCTAGCGGGATTCTCCTACGAGCAGTACTTC.

The chain has TRBV10-3 and TRBJ1-4; D remains ambiguous. V lost 7 bases to trimming and J lost 2 bases, with 8 bases between them. The CDR3 loop spans 13 amino acids. Germline-derived CDR1 and CDR2 are ENHRY and SYGVKD. CDR3: CAITQNTNEKLFF. CDR3 DNA: TGTGCCATCACTCAGAATACTAATGAAAAACTGTTTTTT.

The V gene is TRBV2, the J gene TRBJ1-4, with D possibly matching TRBD1 (5 bases). This CDR3 region has 15 residues. The ends were cut back, 2 bases at V and 5 bases at J, with 12 bases in the middle. Germline loops: CDR1 SNHLY, CDR2 FYNNEI. This CDR3 reads CASSESQGRNEKLFF. CDR3 bases: TGTGCCAGCAGTGAAAGCCAGGGCAGAAATGAAAAACTGTTTTTT.

Note on this clone: The junction does not match germline at one end; this may be a read error. The chain combines TRBV4-2 with TRBJ2-2; 9 bases agree with TRBD2. This CDR3 is built from 14 residues. Germline V gene data show CDR1 as LGHNA and CDR2 as YNFKEQ. CDR3 in DNA: TGTGCCAGCGGGTTAGCGGGAGAGGGGGGGGAGCTGCTTTTT. Translation: CASGLAGEGGELLF.

This chain joins TRBV25-1 and TRBJ2-7, with TRBD2 matching over 9 bases. V shed 4 bases and J 1 base; nucleotides not matched to a gene: 8. The CDR3 is 16 amino acids. The germline CDR1 and CDR2 sequences are MGHDK and SYGVNS. CDR3 DNA sequence: TGTGCCAGCAGTGGCGGGAGGGCCGGACCTTCCTACGAGCAGTACTTC. As protein: CASSGGRAGPSYEQYF.

The chain is built from TRBV19 and TRBJ1-5; 7 bases are shared with TRBD1. The germline V gene has CDR1 LNHDA and CDR2 SQIVND (reference sequence). V dropped 4 bases and J dropped 0; count of bases not matched to a gene: 12. The length of the CDR3 is 18 residues. The CDR3 DNA reads TGTGCCAGTAGTACCACCGACAGGGCCGTTTATAGCAATCAGCCCCAGCATTTT. It specifies CASSTTDRAVYSNQPQHF.

The chain recombines TRBV4-1 with TRBJ2-7, with D maybe TRBD1 (6 bases). Germline lookup yields CDR1 MGHRA and CDR2 YSYEKL. Trimming took off 2 bases at V and 3 bases at J, with 8 bases between the two ends. This CDR3 spans 13 amino acids. The CDR3 loop reads CASSQNRVYEQYF. CDR3 nucleotide sequence: TGCGCCAGCAGCCAAAACAGGGTCTACGAGCAGTACTTC.

This clone was counted between two and nine times. This chain uses TRBV29-1 with TRBJ2-1; 8 positions match TRBD2. Losses at the gene ends were 5 bases for V and 8 bases for J; bases not matched to a gene: 11. This CDR3 comprises 14 residues. CDR1 is SQVTM and CDR2 is ANQGSEA in the germline V gene. The CDR3: CSVPSPGLGDEQFF. The CDR3, as DNA: TGCAGCGTTCCCTCACCGGGACTAGGAGATGAGCAGTTCTTC.